This TCR beta chain was identified during a study of blood T cell repertoires in COVID-19. Across the whole study: Samples of COVID-19 (acute and convalescent) were obtained from the United States, Italy and Spain. From T cells, B-cell-depleted T cells, or PBMCs came the material, which was cDNA or gDNA.

Original data processing: Estimation of nucleated cell counts relied on the amplification of reference gene primers. The data were produced by immunoSEQ multiplex PCR, yet TCRdb's version contains in-frame clones alone and is incomplete. V, J and clone size were drawn from that table, and D and trimming were deduced from the DNA. The repertoire holds 100,000 to 150,000 clones, about 80% seen once, with over 9.5% in the top ten. The sample holds a few counts of this clone. The germline V gene has CDR1 SGHTA and CDR2 FQGTGA. With 5 bases clipped from V and 4 bases from J, the junction kept 4 bases outside the gene matches. CDR3 length equals 13 residues.

The sample was peripheral blood. The clonotype was recovered from a man between 60 and 75 years old with acute or convalescent COVID-19. The chain couples TRBV7-3 to TRBJ1-1; 7 bases match TRBD1. The CDR3 DNA reads TGTGCCAGCAGCGAGACAGGGATCACTGAAGCTTTCTTT. Protein: CASSETGITEAFF.